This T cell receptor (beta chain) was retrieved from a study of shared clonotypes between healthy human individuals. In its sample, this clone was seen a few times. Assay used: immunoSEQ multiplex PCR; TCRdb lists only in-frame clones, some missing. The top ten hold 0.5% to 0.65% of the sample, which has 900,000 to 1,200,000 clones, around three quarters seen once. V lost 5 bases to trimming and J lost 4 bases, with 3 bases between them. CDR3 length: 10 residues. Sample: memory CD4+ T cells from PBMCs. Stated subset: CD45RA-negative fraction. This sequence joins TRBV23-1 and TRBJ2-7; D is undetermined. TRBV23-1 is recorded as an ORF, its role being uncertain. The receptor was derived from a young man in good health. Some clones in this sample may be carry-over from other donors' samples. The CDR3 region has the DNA TGCGCCAGCAGTAGGTACGAGCAGTACTTC. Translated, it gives CASSRYEQYF.